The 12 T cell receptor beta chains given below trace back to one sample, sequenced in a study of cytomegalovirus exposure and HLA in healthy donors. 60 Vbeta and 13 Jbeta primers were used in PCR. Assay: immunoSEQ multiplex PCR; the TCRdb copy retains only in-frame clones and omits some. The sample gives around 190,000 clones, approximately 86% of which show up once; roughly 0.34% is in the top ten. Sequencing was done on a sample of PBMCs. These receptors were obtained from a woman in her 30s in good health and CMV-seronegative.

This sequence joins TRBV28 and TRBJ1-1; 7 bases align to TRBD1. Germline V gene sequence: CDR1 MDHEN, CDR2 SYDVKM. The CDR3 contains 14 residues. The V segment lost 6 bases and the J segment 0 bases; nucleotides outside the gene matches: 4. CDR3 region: CASSRDSMNTEAFF. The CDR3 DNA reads TGTGCCAGCAGCCGGGACAGTATGAACACTGAAGCTTTCTTT.

CDR3 in DNA: TGTGCCAGCAGCTTCCGGGACAGGTCATACAATGAGCAGTTCTTC. Its protein product is CASSFRDRSYNEQFF. The chain uses TRBV7-6 and TRBJ2-1; 8 nucleotides align to TRBD1. Unmatched junction bases numbered 5, after V lost 3 bases and J lost 4 bases. The CDR3 runs 15 residues. Germline V gives CDR1 SGHVS, CDR2 FNYEAQ.

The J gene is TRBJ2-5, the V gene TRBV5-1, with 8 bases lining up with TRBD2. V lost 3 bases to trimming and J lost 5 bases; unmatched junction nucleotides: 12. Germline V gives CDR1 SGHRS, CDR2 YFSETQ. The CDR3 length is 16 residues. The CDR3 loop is CASSSLPGGVGETQYF. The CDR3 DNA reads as TGCGCCAGCAGCTCCCTTCCGGGAGGGGTAGGGGAGACCCAGTACTTC.

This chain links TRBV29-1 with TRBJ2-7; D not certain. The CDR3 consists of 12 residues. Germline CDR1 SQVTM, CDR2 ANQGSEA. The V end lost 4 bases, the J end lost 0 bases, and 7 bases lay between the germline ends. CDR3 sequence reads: CSVVANSYEQYF. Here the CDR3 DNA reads TGCAGCGTTGTTGCGAACTCCTACGAGCAGTACTTC.

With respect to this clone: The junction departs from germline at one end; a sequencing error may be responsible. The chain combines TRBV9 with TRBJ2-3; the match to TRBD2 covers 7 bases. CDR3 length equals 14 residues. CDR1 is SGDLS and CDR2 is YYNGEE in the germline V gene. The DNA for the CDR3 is TGTGCCAGCAGCGGTGGACTAGGGGCAGAAACGCAGTATTTT. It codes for CASSGGLGAETQYF.

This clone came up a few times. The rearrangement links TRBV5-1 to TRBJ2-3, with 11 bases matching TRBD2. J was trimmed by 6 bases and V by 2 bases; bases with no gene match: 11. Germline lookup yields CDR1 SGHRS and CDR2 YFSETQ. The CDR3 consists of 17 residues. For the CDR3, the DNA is TGCGCCAGCAGCTTTCTTGGTAGCGGGAGGGCCGGGGATACGCAGTATTTT. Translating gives CASSFLGSGRAGDTQYF. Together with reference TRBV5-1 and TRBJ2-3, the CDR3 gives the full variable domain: KAGVTQTPRYLIKTRGQQVTLSCSPISGHRSVSWYQQTPGQGLQFLFEYFSETQRNKGNFPGRFSGRQFSNSRSEMNVSTLELGDSALYLCASSFLGSGRAGDTQYFGPGTRLTVL.

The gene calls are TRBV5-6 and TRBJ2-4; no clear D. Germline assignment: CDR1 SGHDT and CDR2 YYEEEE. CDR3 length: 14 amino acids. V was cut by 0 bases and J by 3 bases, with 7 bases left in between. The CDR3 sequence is CASSLVGNKNIQYF. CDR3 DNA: TGTGCCAGCAGCTTGGTCGGTAACAAAAACATTCAGTACTTC.

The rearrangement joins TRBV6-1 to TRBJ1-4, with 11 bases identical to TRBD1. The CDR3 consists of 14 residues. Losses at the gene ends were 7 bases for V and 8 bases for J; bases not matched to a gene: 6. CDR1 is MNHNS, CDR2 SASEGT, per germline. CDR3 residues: CASTAGQGVEKLFF. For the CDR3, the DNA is TGTGCCAGCACCGCGGGACAGGGGGTAGAAAAACTGTTTTTT.

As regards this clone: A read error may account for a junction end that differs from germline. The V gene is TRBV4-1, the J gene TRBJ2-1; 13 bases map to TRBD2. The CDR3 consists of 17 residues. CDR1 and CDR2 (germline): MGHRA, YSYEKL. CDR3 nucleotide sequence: TGCGCCAGCAGCCAAGAAGGGACTAGCGGGGCTACAATGTTGAAGGTCTTC. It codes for CASSQEGTSGATMLKVF.

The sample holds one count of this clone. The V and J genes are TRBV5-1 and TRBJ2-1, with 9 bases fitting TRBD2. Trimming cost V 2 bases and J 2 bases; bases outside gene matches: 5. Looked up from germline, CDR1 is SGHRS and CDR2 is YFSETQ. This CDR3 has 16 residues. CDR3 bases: TGCGCCAGCAGCTTTAGCGGGAGCGGCCCCTACAATGAGCAGTTCTTC. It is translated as CASSFSGSGPYNEQFF.

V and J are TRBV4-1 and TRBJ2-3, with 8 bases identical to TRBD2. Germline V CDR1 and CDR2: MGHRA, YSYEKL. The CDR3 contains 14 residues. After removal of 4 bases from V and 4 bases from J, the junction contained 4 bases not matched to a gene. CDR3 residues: CASSLSGGADTQYF. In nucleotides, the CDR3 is TGCGCCAGCAGCCTCTCGGGGGGGGCAGATACGCAGTATTTT.

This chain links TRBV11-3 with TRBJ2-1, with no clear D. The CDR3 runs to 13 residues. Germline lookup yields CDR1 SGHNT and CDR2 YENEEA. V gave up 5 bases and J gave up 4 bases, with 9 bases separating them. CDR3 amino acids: CASSPRAYNEQFF. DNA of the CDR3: TGTGCCAGCAGCCCAAGAGCTTACAATGAGCAGTTCTTC.